The sequence of this T cell receptor (beta chain) was determined in a study of cytomegalovirus exposure and HLA in healthy donors. Only a few counts were recorded for this clone. What it recognizes is unknown. PCR primers comprised 60 Vbeta and 13 Jbeta primers. The repertoire was sequenced with immunoSEQ multiplex PCR; TCRdb's copy has only in-frame clones and lacks some. The profile shows around 180,000 clones, about 80% of them singletons. Per the germline V gene, CDR1 is SGHNT and CDR2 is YYREEE (reference sequence). Trimming removed 4 bases from V and 6 bases from J; junction bases left unmatched: 10. This CDR3 comprises 15 residues. Regarding the study as a whole: The classifier reportedly diagnosed cytomegalovirus status with high specificity and sensitivity. Productive status was seen about 90% or about 30% of the time for most TCR beta V segments in an earlier analysis. Follow-up analysis later connected one missense variant in DCLRE1C with trimming of TCR beta V- and J-genes. A later analysis found that most CMV-associated TCR beta chains appeared HLA-restricted.

The chain has TRBV5-4 and TRBJ2-1; 7 bases fit TRBD2. The sequence came from a woman between 50 and 59 years old in good health and CMV-seronegative. Sequencing used PBMCs. The CDR3 spells CASSPGTTRPNEQFF. CDR3 DNA: TGTGCCAGCAGCCCCGGGACTACTCGCCCCAATGAGCAGTTCTTC.